This TCR beta chain is from a study of T cells in Graves' hyperthyroidism and ophthalmopathy. General study results and limits: Blood also showed most of the thyroid clonotypes that were expanded above 0.001.

Of note for this clonotype: No antigen is known for it.

Uncontrolled infections, other autoimmune diseases, pregnancy or lactation led to exclusion of patients. Thyroid ultrasound, orbital computed tomography, clinical symptoms, and serum thyroxine and TRAb underpinned diagnoses. It was RNA transcripts that yielded the amplified TCR beta CDR3 regions. During a first-round RT-PCR of the TCR CDR3, the HTBI primer set was used. TCRdb re-called the multiplex PCR reads through MiXCR, storing one row per CDR3 protein. This table holds roughly 400,000 distinct CDR3 sequences, around 25% found once. In germline, CDR1 is SGHNT, CDR2 YENEEA. Trimming cost V 0 bases and J 4 bases, with 13 bases left between them. CDR3 length: 17 amino acids.

The source material was blood. The source is a man aged 50-59 years with Graves' hyperthyroidism. The chain links TRBV11-3 to TRBJ2-6; a possible D gene is TRBD2 (5 bases). CDR3 sequence reads: CASSLDPAGSGANVLTF. DNA of the CDR3: TGTGCCAGCAGCTTAGACCCGGCGGGCTCGGGGGCCAACGTCCTGACTTTC.